This TCR beta chain was identified in a study of blood T cell repertoires in COVID-19. Whole-study context: PBMCs, B-cell-depleted T cells, or T cells provided the cDNA or gDNA that made up the material.

This clone was seen more than once but under ten times. CDR1 is SGHRS, CDR2 YFSETQ, per germline. Trimming at V came to 5 bases and at J to 2 bases, leaving 10 bases not matched to a gene. There are 17 residues in the CDR3. The assay was immunoSEQ multiplex PCR, and TCRdb's table has in-frame clones only and misses some. The data contain about 140,000 clones, 88% of them singletons. The clonotype comes from a woman in her forties or fifties with acute or convalescent COVID-19. J is TRBJ2-6 and V is TRBV5-1, with 7 bases fitting TRBD1. Sequenced material: peripheral blood. The CDR3 loop reads CASSLTGLYAGANVLTF. The DNA for the CDR3 is TGCGCCAGCAGTCTGACAGGGTTGTATGCTGGGGCCAACGTCCTGACTTTC. Variable domain in full (rest from reference TRBV5-1 and TRBJ2-6): KAGVTQTPRYLIKTRGQQVTLSCSPISGHRSVSWYQQTPGQGLQFLFEYFSETQRNKGNFPGRFSGRQFSNSRSEMNVSTLELGDSALYLCASSLTGLYAGANVLTFGAGSRLTVL.